The rows below give T cell receptor beta chains drawn from one sample of a study of CD8 T cells in ankylosing spondylitis. TCRdb reprocessed the 5' RACE reads via MiXCR and lists one record per CDR3 protein. Of approximately 300,000 distinct CDR3 sequences listed, 8% are singletons. The sample taken for sequencing was blood, either unsorted or a sorted T cell fraction (not recorded which). The source of these receptors is a male donor with ankylosing spondylitis. CDR3s include the opening cysteine and the closing phenylalanine or tryptophan. The D gene is left open where the match is weak. Clone size, where shown, is once, few, many, or a class for clones that have expanded.

>many|TRBV4-2|TRBJ2-2|TRBD2
CASSQDLASGHGELFF
TGTGCCAGCAGCCAAGATCTGGCTAGCGGTCACGGGGAGCTGTTTTTT
>NA|TRBV5-1|TRBJ2-1|NA
CASSLVTGRNNEQFF
TGCGCCAGCAGCTTGGTAACCGGGCGGAACAATGAGCAGTTCTTC
>few|TRBV27|TRBJ2-5|NA
CASTKGEGVGETQYF
TGTGCCAGCACCAAGGGAGAGGGAGTGGGAGAGACCCAGTACTTC
>NA|TRBV7-9|TRBJ1-1|NA
CASSPLEGINTEAFF
TGTGCCAGCAGCCCCCTCGAGGGGATTAACACTGAAGCTTTCTTT
>NA|TRBV4-2|TRBJ2-5|TRBD2
CASSQGTSGSGEETQYF
TGTGCCAGCAGCCAAGGGACTAGCGGGAGCGGGGAGGAGACCCAGTACTTC
>many|TRBV7-2|TRBJ2-7|NA
CASSLGVYEQYF
TGTGCCAGCAGCTTGGGCGTCTACGAGCAGTACTTC
>many|TRBV4-1|TRBJ2-5|NA
CASSQENLETQYF
TGCGCCAGCAGCCAAGAAAATCTAGAGACCCAGTACTTC
>few|TRBV6-5|TRBJ2-2|NA
CASSSNRGGTGELFF
TGTGCCAGCAGTTCAAACAGGGGGGGCACCGGGGAGCTGTTTTTT
>NA|TRBV20-1|TRBJ2-3|NA
CSASGRRADTQYF
TGCAGTGCTAGCGGGAGAAGGGCAGATACGCAGTATTTT
>NA|TRBV28|TRBJ2-7|TRBD2
CASRIAGTTSYEQYF
TGTGCCAGCAGAATAGCGGGAACTACATCCTACGAGCAGTACTTC
>NA|TRBV9|TRBJ2-1|NA
CASSPTVRVYNEQFF
TGTGCCAGCAGCCCCACTGTCCGGGTTTACAATGAGCAGTTCTTC
>few|TRBV4-1|TRBJ2-3|NA
CASSQDDSGLTDTQYF
TGCGCCAGCAGCCAAGATGATAGCGGCCTCACAGATACGCAGTATTTT
>few|TRBV13|TRBJ2-1|NA
CASSYAGEQFF
TGTGCCAGCAGCTACGCCGGTGAGCAGTTCTTC